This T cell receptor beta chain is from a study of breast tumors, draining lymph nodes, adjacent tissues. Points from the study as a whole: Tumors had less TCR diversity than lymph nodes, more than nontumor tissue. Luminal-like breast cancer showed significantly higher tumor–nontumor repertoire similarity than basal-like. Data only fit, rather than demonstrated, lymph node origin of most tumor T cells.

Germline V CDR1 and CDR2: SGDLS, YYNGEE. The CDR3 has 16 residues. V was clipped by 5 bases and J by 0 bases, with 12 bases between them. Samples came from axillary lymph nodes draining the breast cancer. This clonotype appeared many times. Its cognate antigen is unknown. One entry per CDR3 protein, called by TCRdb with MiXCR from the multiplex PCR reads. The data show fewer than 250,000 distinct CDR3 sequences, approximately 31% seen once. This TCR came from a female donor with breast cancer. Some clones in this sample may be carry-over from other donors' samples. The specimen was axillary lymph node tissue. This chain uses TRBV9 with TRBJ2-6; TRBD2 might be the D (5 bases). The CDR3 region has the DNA TGTGCCAGCAGGTCGAGCGGCACCTCTGGGGCCAACGTCCTGACTTTC. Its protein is CASRSSGTSGANVLTF. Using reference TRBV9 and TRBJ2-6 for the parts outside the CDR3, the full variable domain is DSGVTQTPKHLITATGQRVTLRCSPRSGDLSVYWYQQSLDQGLQFLIQYYNGEERAKGNILERFSAQQFPDLHSELNLSSLELGDSALYFCASRSSGTSGANVLTFGAGSRLTVL.